The clone carrying this T cell receptor (beta chain) was picked up many times. It was RNA transcripts that yielded the amplified TCR beta CDR3 regions. The HTBI set primed first-round TCR CDR3 RT-PCR. TCRdb reprocessed the multiplex PCR reads via MiXCR and lists one record per CDR3 protein. The sample has about 380,000 distinct CDR3 sequences; around 18% are singletons. Researchers barred patients who had uncontrolled infection, other autoimmune disease, pregnancy or lactation. Each diagnosis drew on symptoms, thyroxine, TRAb, thyroid ultrasound and orbital computed tomography findings. It was 8 to 10 ml of fresh peripheral blood that supplied the PBMCs. The source of the sample is a study of T cells in Graves' hyperthyroidism and ophthalmopathy. This CDR3 is 13 amino acids long. Germline V gene sequence: CDR1 LGHDT, CDR2 YNNKEL (reference sequence). V lost 4 bases and J lost 11, with 17 bases in between.

This sequence originates from a man aged 18 to 30 with Graves' ophthalmopathy. Sequencing was carried out using blood. The chain uses TRBV3-1 and TRBJ1-1, with a possible D match to TRBD1 (5 bases). The CDR3: CASSRPGPNFAFF. The CDR3 nucleotides read TGTGCCAGCAGCCGCCCGGGGCCAAACTTCGCTTTCTTT. The full variable domain, rest sourced from reference TRBV3-1 and TRBJ1-1, is DTAVSQTPKYLVTQMGNDKSIKCEQNLGHDTMYWYKQDSKKFLKIMFSYNNKELIINETVPNRFSPKSPDKAHLNLHINSLELGDSAVYFCASSRPGPNFAFFGQGTRLTVV.